These 32 T cell receptor beta chains share one sample of origin, sequenced in a study of memory CD4+ T cells and cytomegalovirus serostatus. Profiling relied on immunoSEQ multiplex PCR, and the TCRdb table lists in-frame clones only, not all of them. The data show 46,000 or so clones, approximately 78% seen once. Single viable CD3+CD4+CD8-CD45RO+ cells were sorted as the memory CD4+ T cells. The material sequenced was memory CD4+ T cells from blood. These receptors all come from an adult in good health and CMV-seronegative.

Of note for this clone: Relative to the germline gene, one junction end is altered; a read error may explain this. This sequence joins TRBV7-9 and TRBJ2-7, with D maybe TRBD2 (6 bases). The CDR3 spans 10 residues. Germline V gene lookup returns CDR1 SEHNR and CDR2 FQNEAQ (reference sequence). CDR3 coding DNA: TGTGCCAGCAGTCCGACTCTCGGGGGCTTC. Translation: CASSPTLGGF.

This clone was detected only a few times. The gene calls are TRBV7-9 and TRBJ1-3; D is uncertain. CDR3 length: 12 amino acids. Trimming stripped 5 bases from V and 4 bases from J, with 6 bases between. In germline, CDR1 is SEHNR, CDR2 FQNEAQ (reference sequence). CDR3: CASSPQGNTIYF. The CDR3, as DNA: TGTGCCAGCAGCCCCCAGGGAAACACCATATATTTT.

The chain has TRBV9 and TRBJ1-6; the D is unclear. The V and J ends lost 3 bases and 0 bases respectively, with 10 bases between them. The CDR3 is made up of 16 amino acids. The germline V gene encodes CDR1 SGDLS and CDR2 YYNGEE. CDR3 DNA sequence: TGTGCCAGCAGCGAACGGACTAGCTCCTATAATTCACCCCTCCACTTT. Protein sequence: CASSERTSSYNSPLHF. Drawing the rest from reference TRBV9 and TRBJ1-6, the complete variable domain is DSGVTQTPKHLITATGQRVTLRCSPRSGDLSVYWYQQSLDQGLQFLIQYYNGEERAKGNILERFSAQQFPDLHSELNLSSLELGDSALYFCASSERTSSYNSPLHFGNGTRLTVT.

This rearrangement joins TRBV7-7 to TRBJ2-7, with 11 nucleotides matching TRBD1. Germline trimming cut 5 bases from V and 3 bases from J; bases unmatched to any gene: 3. Germline CDR1 and CDR2: SSHAT and FNYEAQ (reference sequence). There are 14 residues in the CDR3. The CDR3 nucleotides read TGTGCCAGCAGCACAGGGACAGGGGGCTACGAGCAGTACTTC. Encoded protein: CASSTGTGGYEQYF.

V and J are TRBV30 and TRBJ1-3; D call uncertain. The germline CDR1 and CDR2 sequences are GTSNPN and SVGIG (reference sequence). The CDR3 has 15 residues. V lost 5 bases to trimming and J lost 4 bases, with 18 bases between them. The CDR3 DNA sequence: TGTGCCTGGGGTGGCGACGCCCGGGAAGGAAACACCATATATTTT. Translation: CAWGGDAREGNTIYF.

The chain joins TRBV18 to TRBJ1-1; D unclear. Trimming cost V 0 bases and J 0 bases, with 5 bases left between them. Germline V gene data show CDR1 as KGHSH and CDR2 as LQKENI. This CDR3 contains 14 residues. The CDR3 sequence: CASSPPSVNTEAFF. In DNA form, the CDR3 reads TGTGCCAGCTCACCACCATCCGTGAACACTGAAGCTTTCTTT.

The rearrangement joins TRBV5-1 to TRBJ1-1; 10 nucleotides agree with TRBD1. From germline, CDR1 is SGHRS and CDR2 YFSETQ. V gave up 4 bases and J gave up 6 bases; unmatched junction bases: 6. The CDR3 is 14 residues long. CDR3 DNA sequence: TGCGCCAGCAGCCGGGACAGGGGAGGGGCTGAAGCTTTCTTT. Its protein product is CASSRDRGGAEAFF.

V and J are TRBV7-9 and TRBJ1-6, with TRBD1 as a possible D gene (5 bases). The CDR3 runs to 12 residues. Trimming cost V 8 bases and J 8 bases, with 10 bases left between them. Per germline, CDR1 SEHNR and CDR2 FQNEAQ (reference sequence). The CDR3 sequence is CASQGGYSPLHF. The DNA of the CDR3 is TGTGCCAGCCAGGGTGGCTATTCACCCCTCCACTTT.

The J gene is TRBJ1-1, the V gene TRBV11-2, with D perhaps matching TRBD1 (6 bases). The V gene lost 2 bases and the J gene lost 1 base, with 20 bases spanning the gap. This CDR3 comprises 18 residues. From germline, CDR1 is SGHAT and CDR2 FQNNGV. In nucleotides, the CDR3 is TGTGCCAGCAGCTTAAGGAATGGGGGGGGCAGTGGGAACACTGAAGCTTTCTTT. Residues: CASSLRNGGGSGNTEAFF. The full variable domain, completed using reference TRBV11-2 and TRBJ1-1, is EAGVAQSPRYKIIEKRQSVAFWCNPISGHATLYWYQQILGQGPKLLIQFQNNGVVDDSQLPKDRFSAERLKGVDSTLKIQPAKLEDSAVYLCASSLRNGGGSGNTEAFFGQGTRLTVV.

This clone came up once. The chain couples TRBV2 to TRBJ1-1; weak D call: TRBD1 (5 bases). The germline V gene encodes CDR1 SNHLY and CDR2 FYNNEI. The V end was cut by 3 bases, the J end by 11 bases, with 13 bases between. CDR3 size: 12 residues. The CDR3 sequence is CASSDRGVAAFF. CDR3 nucleotide sequence: TGTGCCAGCAGTGATCGAGGGGTAGCGGCTTTCTTT.

This chain links TRBV5-4 with TRBJ2-6; either TRBD1 or TRBD2 may fit D (6 bases each). The V and J ends lost 2 bases and 4 bases respectively, with 13 bases between them. From germline, CDR1 is SGHNT and CDR2 YYREEE (reference sequence). The CDR3 runs to 16 residues. The CDR3 is CASSFPGAEGANVLTF. CDR3 bases: TGTGCCAGCAGCTTCCCGGGGGCGGAGGGGGCCAACGTCCTGACTTTC. Looking up the rest from reference TRBV5-4 and TRBJ2-6 gives the full variable domain: ETGVTQSPTHLIKTRGQQVTLRCSSQSGHNTVSWYQQALGQGPQFIFQYYREEENGRGNFPPRFSGLQFPNYSSELNVNALELDDSALYLCASSFPGAEGANVLTFGAGSRLTVL.

The V and J genes are TRBV7-8 and TRBJ1-2, with 9 bases aligning to TRBD1. The germline V gene encodes CDR1 SGHVS and CDR2 FQNEAQ. The CDR3 loop spans 16 amino acids. V trimming: 3 bases; J trimming: 4 bases; junction bases outside the gene matches: 9. The CDR3 bases are TGTGCCAGCAGCTTGTACGGGACAGGGACTGGCTATGGCTACACCTTC. It codes for CASSLYGTGTGYGYTF.

This clone was counted a single time. The chain couples TRBV10-3 to TRBJ1-4; a weak D match, TRBD1 (6 bases). The CDR3 runs to 15 residues. V was cut by 6 bases and J by 0 bases, with 11 bases left in between. Germline CDR1 and CDR2: ENHRY and SYGVKD. CDR3: CAIRAGEATNEKLFF. The CDR3 region has the DNA TGTGCCATCAGGGCAGGGGAAGCAACTAATGAAAAACTGTTTTTT.

The chain is built from TRBV5-6 and TRBJ1-1; 9 bases map to TRBD1. From germline, CDR1 is SGHDT and CDR2 YYEEEE. Trimming took 4 bases from V and 3 from J; bases not matched to a gene: 4. There are 14 residues in the CDR3. CDR3 region: CASSRDRGYTEAFF. CDR3 in DNA: TGTGCCAGCAGCCGAGACAGGGGGTACACTGAAGCTTTCTTT.

This clone came up a few times. The rearrangement uses TRBV5-1 and TRBJ2-1; the match to TRBD1 covers 8 bases. The trim removed 3 bases at V and 6 bases at J, leaving 11 bases unmatched. CDR1 and CDR2 (germline): SGHRS, YFSETQ. The CDR3 is 16 residues long. DNA for the CDR3: TGCGCCAGCAGCTCGGCGGGACAGGAAGGTTCCAATGAGCAGTTCTTC. As protein: CASSSAGQEGSNEQFF.

The chain carries TRBV29-1 and TRBJ1-2; TRBD1 matches at 7 bases. CDR1 is SQVTM, CDR2 ANQGSEA, per germline. The CDR3 sequence is 12 residues long. The ends lost 6 bases at V and 7 bases at J; junction bases unmatched: 8. The CDR3 coding sequence is TGCAGCGTCGGACAGGAGGTCGGTGGCTACACCTTC. Translating it yields CSVGQEVGGYTF.

This clone was observed once. The chain uses TRBV6-6 and TRBJ2-3; no reliable D call. The CDR3 has 13 amino acids. In germline, CDR1 is MNHNY, CDR2 SVGAGI (reference sequence). Trimming removed 6 bases from V and 5 bases from J, with 12 bases in between. This CDR3 is CASSLGVQDTQYF. CDR3 bases: TGTGCCAGCAGCCTCGGAGTTCAAGATACGCAGTATTTT.

CDR3 amino acids: CASSEFGTGSYGYTF. CDR3 DNA: TGTGCCAGCAGTGAATTCGGGACAGGGAGCTATGGCTACACCTTC. The chain uses TRBV6-1 and TRBJ1-2; 9 nucleotides agree with TRBD1. The V gene end was trimmed by 2 bases and the J gene end by 4 bases; junction bases not matched to a gene: 5. This CDR3 region has 15 residues. The germline V gene encodes CDR1 MNHNS and CDR2 SASEGT.

The genes are TRBV7-2 and TRBJ1-2, with 10 bases lining up with TRBD1. Losses at the gene ends were 1 base for V and 4 bases for J; bases not matched to a gene: 6. The CDR3 has 16 amino acids. Germline V lookup: CDR1 SGHTA, CDR2 FQGNSA. CDR3 nucleotide sequence: TGTGCCAGCAGCTTAGATAGGACAGGGGGTCGCTATGGCTACACCTTC. It encodes CASSLDRTGGRYGYTF.

This clone was picked up a small number of times. V gene TRBV11-2 combines with J gene TRBJ1-1; no definite D call. The CDR3 sequence is 11 residues long. The V end lost 5 bases, the J end lost 9 bases, and 10 bases lay between the germline ends. Germline lookup yields CDR1 SGHAT and CDR2 FQNNGV. The CDR3, as DNA: TGTGCCAGCAGCCGAGGTGTACAAGCTTTCTTT. Translated, it gives CASSRGVQAFF.

This clone was recorded once. The chain is built from TRBV6-5 and TRBJ2-7; D is unresolved. CDR1 and CDR2 (germline): MNHEY, SVGAGI. The CDR3 loop spans 13 amino acids. V lost 4 bases and J 5 bases, leaving 12 bases between the germline ends. The CDR3 loop is CASSSIDGHEQYF. The CDR3 bases are TGTGCCAGCAGTTCCATCGACGGACACGAGCAGTACTTC.

The V gene is TRBV2, the J gene TRBJ2-7, with a tentative D call TRBD2 (6 bases). This CDR3 comprises 12 residues. Germline V lookup: CDR1 SNHLY, CDR2 FYNNEI. V gave up 11 bases and J gave up 5 bases, with 16 bases separating them. The CDR3 is CAPGDEKDEQYF. In nucleotides, the CDR3 is TGTGCCCCGGGGGATGAGAAGGACGAGCAGTACTTC. The full variable domain, with the rest looked up from reference TRBV2 and TRBJ2-7, is EPEVTQTPSHQVTQMGQEVILRCVPISNHLYFYWYRQILGQKVEFLVSFYNNEISEKSEIFDDQFSVERPDGSNFTLKIRSTKLEDSAMYFCAPGDEKDEQYFGPGTRLTVT.

The rearrangement uses TRBV30 and TRBJ2-6; a possible D gene is TRBD2 (6 bases). This CDR3 has 17 amino acids. V shed 1 base and J shed 4 bases, with 17 bases lying between them. Germline values: CDR1 GTSNPN, CDR2 SVGIG (reference sequence). The CDR3 loop is CAWSGRDFATGANVLTF. CDR3 DNA: TGTGCCTGGAGTGGCAGGGACTTTGCGACCGGGGCCAACGTCCTGACTTTC.

The V and J genes are TRBV5-1 and TRBJ2-7; 7 bases map to TRBD1. V lost 6 bases, J lost 7 bases, and 13 bases stayed unmatched. This CDR3 region has 14 residues. The germline CDR1 and CDR2 sequences are SGHRS and YFSETQ. In nucleotides, the CDR3 is TGCGCCAGCAATCCCCCCGACAGGGTGTGGGAGCAGTACTTC. Translating it yields CASNPPDRVWEQYF.

The V gene is TRBV5-1, the J gene TRBJ1-1, with D possibly being TRBD1 (6 bases). The CDR3 has 16 residues. CDR1 is SGHRS and CDR2 is YFSETQ in the germline V gene. Trimming shortened V by 2 bases and J by 1 base, and 15 bases separated the two germline ends. The CDR3 reads CASSLGSTGTNTEAFF. The CDR3 DNA sequence: TGCGCCAGCAGCTTAGGCTCGACAGGAACGAACACTGAAGCTTTCTTT.

This rearrangement joins TRBV19 to TRBJ2-1, with D perhaps matching TRBD1 or TRBD2 (6 bases each). With 0 bases removed from V and 6 bases from J, the gap between germline ends came to 12 bases. The germline CDR1 and CDR2 sequences are LNHDA and SQIVND (reference sequence). There are 15 residues in the CDR3. CDR3 nucleotide sequence: TGTGCCAGTAGTATAGACGGGGGCGTAGCCAATGAGCAGTTCTTC. This sequence encodes CASSIDGGVANEQFF.

The chain links TRBV6-1 to TRBJ1-2; D not resolved. CDR3 length: 13 amino acids. Deletions cut 7 bases from V and 1 base from J, with 10 bases between. CDR1 MNHNS and CDR2 SASEGT come from the germline V gene. The CDR3 region has the DNA TGTGCCAGCACTGAGGATTTTAACTATGGCTACACCTTC. Encoded protein: CASTEDFNYGYTF.

This clone was observed a few times. This rearrangement joins TRBV5-1 to TRBJ2-6; 11 nucleotides match TRBD1. The ends lost 3 bases at V and 6 bases at J; junction bases unmatched: 8. The length of the CDR3 is 17 residues. The germline gives CDR1 SGHRS, CDR2 YFSETQ. The CDR3 here is CASSSGTGGTAANVLTF. Written as DNA, the CDR3 is TGCGCCAGCAGCTCGGGGACAGGGGGTACTGCGGCCAACGTCCTGACTTTC. The full variable domain, in which reference TRBV5-1 and TRBJ2-6 provide the parts outside the CDR3, is KAGVTQTPRYLIKTRGQQVTLSCSPISGHRSVSWYQQTPGQGLQFLFEYFSETQRNKGNFPGRFSGRQFSNSRSEMNVSTLELGDSALYLCASSSGTGGTAANVLTFGAGSRLTVL.

This clone was seen only a few times. The rearrangement links TRBV5-4 to TRBJ1-2; D gene uncertain. The germline V gene has CDR1 SGHNT and CDR2 YYREEE (reference sequence). The CDR3 is 15 residues long. The V end was cut by 4 bases, the J end by 8 bases, with 21 bases between. The CDR3 region is CASSRPLGRPEGYTF. Written as DNA, the CDR3 is TGTGCCAGCAGCCGCCCCTTGGGCAGGCCGGAGGGCTACACCTTC.

This clone was detected a few times. The V call is TRBV11-2, the J call TRBJ2-7; D is uncertain. Trimming took off 5 bases at V and 5 bases at J, with 10 bases between the two ends. Germline CDR1 SGHAT, CDR2 FQNNGV. CDR3 length equals 12 residues. This CDR3 reads CASSHEGNEQYF. CDR3 in DNA: TGTGCCAGCAGCCACGAAGGGAACGAGCAGTACTTC.

The chain combines TRBV30 with TRBJ1-6; the D gene is possibly TRBD1 (6 bases). The CDR3 contains 13 residues. The germline CDR1 and CDR2 sequences are GTSNPN and SVGIG (reference sequence). V was clipped by 5 bases and J by 5 bases, with 10 bases between them. CDR3 loop: CAWSQGNNSPLHF. Written as DNA, the CDR3 is TGTGCCTGGTCCCAGGGGAATAATTCACCCCTCCACTTT.

The chain has TRBV7-2 and TRBJ1-3; TRBD1 matches 7 bases. This CDR3 has 15 amino acids. The J segment lost 4 bases and the V segment lost 2 bases, leaving 5 bases of the junction unmatched. Germline V gives CDR1 SGHTA, CDR2 FQGNSA. This chain's CDR3 is CASSLIGTAGNTIYF. DNA for the CDR3: TGTGCCAGCAGCTTAATAGGGACAGCAGGAAACACCATATATTTT.